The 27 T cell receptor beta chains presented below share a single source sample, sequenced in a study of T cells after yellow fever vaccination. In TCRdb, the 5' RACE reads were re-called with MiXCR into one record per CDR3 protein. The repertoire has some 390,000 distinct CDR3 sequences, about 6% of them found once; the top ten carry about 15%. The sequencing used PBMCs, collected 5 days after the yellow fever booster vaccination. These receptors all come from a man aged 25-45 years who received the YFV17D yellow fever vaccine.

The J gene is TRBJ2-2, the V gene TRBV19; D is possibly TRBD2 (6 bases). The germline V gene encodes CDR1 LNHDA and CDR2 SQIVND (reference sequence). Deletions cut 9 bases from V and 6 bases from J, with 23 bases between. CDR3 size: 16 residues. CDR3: CASPPLAVGSSGELFF. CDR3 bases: TGTGCCAGCCCACCCTTAGCGGTGGGGAGTTCCGGGGAGCTGTTTTTT.

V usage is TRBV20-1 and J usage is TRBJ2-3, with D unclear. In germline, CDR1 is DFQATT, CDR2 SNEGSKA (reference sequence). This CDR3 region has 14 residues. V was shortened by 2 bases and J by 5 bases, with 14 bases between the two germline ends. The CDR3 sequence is CSARLDPGQDTQYF. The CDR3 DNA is TGCAGTGCTAGACTGGACCCTGGTCAAGATACGCAGTATTTT.

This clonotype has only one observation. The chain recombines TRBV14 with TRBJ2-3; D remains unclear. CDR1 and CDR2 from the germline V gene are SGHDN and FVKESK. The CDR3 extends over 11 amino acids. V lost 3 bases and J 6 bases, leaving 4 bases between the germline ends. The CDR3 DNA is TGTGCCAGCAGCCACTTTGATACGCAGTATTTT. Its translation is CASSHFDTQYF. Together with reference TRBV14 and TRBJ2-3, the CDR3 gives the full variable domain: EAGVTQFPSHSVIEKGQTVTLRCDPISGHDNLYWYRRVMGKEIKFLLHFVKESKQDESGMPNNRFLAERTGGTYSTLKVQPAELEDSGVYFCASSHFDTQYFGPGTRLTVL.

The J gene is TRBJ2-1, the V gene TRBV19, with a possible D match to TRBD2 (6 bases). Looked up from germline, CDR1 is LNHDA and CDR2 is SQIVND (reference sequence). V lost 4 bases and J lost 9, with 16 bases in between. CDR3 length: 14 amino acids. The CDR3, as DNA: TGTGCCAGTAGTAACCCGGGACTTCCCACTGAGCAGTTCTTC. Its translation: CASSNPGLPTEQFF.

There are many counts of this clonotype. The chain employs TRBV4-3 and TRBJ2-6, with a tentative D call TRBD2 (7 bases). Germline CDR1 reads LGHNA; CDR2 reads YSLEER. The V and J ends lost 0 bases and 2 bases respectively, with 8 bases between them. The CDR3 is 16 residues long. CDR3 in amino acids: CASSQEGGAGANVLTF. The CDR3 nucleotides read TGCGCCAGCAGCCAAGAAGGGGGGGCTGGGGCCAACGTCCTGACTTTC.

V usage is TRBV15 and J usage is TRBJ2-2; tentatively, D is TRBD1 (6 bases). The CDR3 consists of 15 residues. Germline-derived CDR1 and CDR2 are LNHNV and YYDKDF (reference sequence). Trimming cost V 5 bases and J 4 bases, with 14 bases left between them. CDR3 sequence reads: CATSGLARGTGELFF. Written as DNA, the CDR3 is TGTGCCACCAGCGGGTTAGCCAGGGGCACCGGGGAGCTGTTTTTT.

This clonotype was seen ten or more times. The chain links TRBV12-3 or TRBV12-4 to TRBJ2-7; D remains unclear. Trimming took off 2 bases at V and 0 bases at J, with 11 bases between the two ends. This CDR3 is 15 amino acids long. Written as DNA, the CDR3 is TGTGCCAGCAGTTTAATGGGCGGCGTCTCCTACGAGCAGTACTTC. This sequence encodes CASSLMGGVSYEQYF.

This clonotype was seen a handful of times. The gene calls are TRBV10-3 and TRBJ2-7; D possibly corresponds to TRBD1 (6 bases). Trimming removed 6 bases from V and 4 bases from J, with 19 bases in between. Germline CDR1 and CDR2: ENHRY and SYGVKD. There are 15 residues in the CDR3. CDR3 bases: TGTGCCATCAGCGAACCCATACGACAGGCTTACGAGCAGTACTTC. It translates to CAISEPIRQAYEQYF.

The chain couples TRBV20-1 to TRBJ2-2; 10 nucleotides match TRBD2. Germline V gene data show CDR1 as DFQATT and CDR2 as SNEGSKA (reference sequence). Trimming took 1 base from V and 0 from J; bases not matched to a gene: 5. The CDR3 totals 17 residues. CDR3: CSARGPSGRSNTGELFF. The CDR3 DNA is TGCAGTGCTAGAGGTCCTAGCGGGAGATCGAACACCGGGGAGCTGTTTTTT.

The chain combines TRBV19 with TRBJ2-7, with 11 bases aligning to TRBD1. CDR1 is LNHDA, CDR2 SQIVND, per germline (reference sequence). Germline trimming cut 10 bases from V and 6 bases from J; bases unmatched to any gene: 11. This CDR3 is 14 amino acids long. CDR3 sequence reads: CATHPGQGASEQYF. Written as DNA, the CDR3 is TGTGCCACTCATCCCGGACAGGGGGCGTCCGAGCAGTACTTC.

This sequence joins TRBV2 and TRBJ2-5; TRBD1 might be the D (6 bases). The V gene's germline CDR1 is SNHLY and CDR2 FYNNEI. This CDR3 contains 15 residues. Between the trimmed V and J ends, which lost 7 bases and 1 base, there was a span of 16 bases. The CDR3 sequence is CASIKGVGGQETQYF. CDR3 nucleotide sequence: TGTGCCAGCATAAAGGGTGTAGGGGGCCAAGAGACCCAGTACTTC.

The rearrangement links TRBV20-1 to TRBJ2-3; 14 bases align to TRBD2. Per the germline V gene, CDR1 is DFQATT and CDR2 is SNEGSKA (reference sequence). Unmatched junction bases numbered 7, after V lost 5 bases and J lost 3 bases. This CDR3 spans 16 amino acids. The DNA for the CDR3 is TGCAGTGCTCCCCCGGGGACTAGCGGGAGAACAGATACGCAGTATTTT. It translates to CSAPPGTSGRTDTQYF.

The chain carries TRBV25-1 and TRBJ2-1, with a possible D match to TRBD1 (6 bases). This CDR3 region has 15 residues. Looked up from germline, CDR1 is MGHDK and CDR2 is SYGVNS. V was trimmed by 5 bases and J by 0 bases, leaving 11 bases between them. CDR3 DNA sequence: TGTGCCAGCAGTCTACTGGGGGCCTCCTACAATGAGCAGTTCTTC. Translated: CASSLLGASYNEQFF.

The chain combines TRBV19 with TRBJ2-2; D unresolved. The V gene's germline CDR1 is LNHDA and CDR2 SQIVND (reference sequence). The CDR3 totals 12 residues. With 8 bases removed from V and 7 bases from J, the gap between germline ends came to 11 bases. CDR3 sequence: CASSWTNGELFF. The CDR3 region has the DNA TGTGCCAGTTCCTGGACCAACGGGGAGCTGTTTTTT.

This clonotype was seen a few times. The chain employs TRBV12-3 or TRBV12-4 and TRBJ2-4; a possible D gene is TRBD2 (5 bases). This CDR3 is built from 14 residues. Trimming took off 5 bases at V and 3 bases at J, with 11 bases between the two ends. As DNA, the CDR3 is TGTGCCAGCAGTACAGTAGGGAGCAAAAACATTCAGTACTTC. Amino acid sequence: CASSTVGSKNIQYF.

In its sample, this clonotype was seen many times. CDR3 sequence: CASSLQGGGTQYF. The DNA for the CDR3 is TGTGCCAGCAGCTTACAGGGAGGGGGTACGCAGTATTTT. The chain carries TRBV7-2 and TRBJ2-3, with TRBD2 as a possible D gene (7 bases). The CDR3 is made up of 13 amino acids. The V gene lost 2 bases and the J gene lost 8 bases, with 11 bases spanning the gap. CDR1 and CDR2 (germline): SGHTA, FQGNSA. Complete variable domain (other parts from reference TRBV7-2 and TRBJ2-3): GAGVSQSPSNKVTEKGKDVELRCDPISGHTALYWYRQSLGQGLEFLIYFQGNSAPDKSGLPSDRFSAERTGGSVSTLTIQRTQQEDSAVYLCASSLQGGGTQYFGPGTRLTVL.

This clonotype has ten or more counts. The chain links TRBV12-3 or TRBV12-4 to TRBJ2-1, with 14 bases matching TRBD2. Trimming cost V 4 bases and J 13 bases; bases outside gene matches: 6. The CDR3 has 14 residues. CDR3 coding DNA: TGTGCCAGCAGTTCGGGGACTAGCGGGAGCATCCAGTTCTTC. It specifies CASSSGTSGSIQFF.

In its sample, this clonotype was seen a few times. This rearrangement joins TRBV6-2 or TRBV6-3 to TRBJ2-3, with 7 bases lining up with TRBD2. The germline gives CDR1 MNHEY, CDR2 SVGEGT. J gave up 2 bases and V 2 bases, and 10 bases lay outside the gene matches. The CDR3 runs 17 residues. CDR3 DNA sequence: TGTGCCAGCAGTTACCCCGGTCTAGCGGACCACACAGATACGCAGTATTTT. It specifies CASSYPGLADHTDTQYF.

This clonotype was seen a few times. The CDR3 is CASSSHAATNEKLFF. In DNA form, the CDR3 reads TGTGCCAGCAGCTCCCACGCTGCAACTAATGAAAAACTGTTTTTT. The chain recombines TRBV7-9 with TRBJ1-4; the D is unclear. The germline V and J ends were trimmed by 4 bases and 0 bases, with 9 bases remaining between them. There are 15 residues in the CDR3. CDR1 SEHNR and CDR2 FQNEAQ come from the germline V gene (reference sequence).

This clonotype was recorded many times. CDR3 bases: TGCGCCAGCACCGCGACCGGGGAGCTGTTTTTT. Protein product: CASTATGELFF. This chain uses TRBV10-1 with TRBJ2-2; D remains ambiguous. Trimming pared 7 bases from V and 5 bases from J, leaving 5 bases between. The CDR3 runs 11 residues. Germline assignment: CDR1 WNHNN and CDR2 SYGVQD (reference sequence).

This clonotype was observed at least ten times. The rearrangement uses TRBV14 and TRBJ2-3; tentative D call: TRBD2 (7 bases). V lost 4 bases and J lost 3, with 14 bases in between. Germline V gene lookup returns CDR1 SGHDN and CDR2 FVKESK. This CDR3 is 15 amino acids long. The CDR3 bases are TGTGCCAGCAGCCCTGGGGGGGCCCGGACAGATACGCAGTATTTT. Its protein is CASSPGGARTDTQYF.

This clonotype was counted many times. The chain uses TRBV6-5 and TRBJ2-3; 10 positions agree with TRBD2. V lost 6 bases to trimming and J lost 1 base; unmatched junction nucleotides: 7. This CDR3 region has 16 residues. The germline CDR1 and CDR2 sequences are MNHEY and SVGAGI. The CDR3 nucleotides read TGTGCCAGCAGCTACCTAAGCGGGAGGGGCACAGATACGCAGTATTTT. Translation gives CASSYLSGRGTDTQYF.

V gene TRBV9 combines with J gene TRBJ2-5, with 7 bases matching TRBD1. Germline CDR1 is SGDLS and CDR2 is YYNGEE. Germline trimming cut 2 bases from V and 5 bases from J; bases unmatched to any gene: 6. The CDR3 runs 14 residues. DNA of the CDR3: TGTGCCAGCAGCGTTTCCAGGGGGACGGAGACCCAGTACTTC. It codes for CASSVSRGTETQYF.

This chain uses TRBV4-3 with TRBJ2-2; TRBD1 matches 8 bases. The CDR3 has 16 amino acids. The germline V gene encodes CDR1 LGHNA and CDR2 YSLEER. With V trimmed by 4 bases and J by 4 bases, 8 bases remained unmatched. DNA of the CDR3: TGCGCCAGCAGCCTAGGGGACAGGTCTTCCACCGGGGAGCTGTTTTTT. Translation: CASSLGDRSSTGELFF.

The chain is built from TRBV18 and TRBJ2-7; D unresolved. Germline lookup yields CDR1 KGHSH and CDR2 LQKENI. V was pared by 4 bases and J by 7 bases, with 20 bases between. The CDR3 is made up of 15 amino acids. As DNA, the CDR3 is TGTGCCAGCTCACTACAGAAGACACCTGCTGGGGAGCAGTACTTC. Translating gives CASSLQKTPAGEQYF.

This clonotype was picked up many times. The DNA for the CDR3 is TGCAGTGCTAGAGATCGGGGACCAACCAACTACGAGCAGTACTTC. It codes for CSARDRGPTNYEQYF. The V and J genes are TRBV20-1 and TRBJ2-7, with D tentatively TRBD1 or TRBD2 (5 bases each). The CDR3 is made up of 15 amino acids. CDR1 is DFQATT and CDR2 is SNEGSKA in the germline V gene (reference sequence). Between the trimmed V and J ends, which lost 0 bases and 3 bases, there was a span of 15 bases.

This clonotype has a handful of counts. The CDR3 loop is CSGTGPSYEQYF. As DNA, the CDR3 is TGCAGCGGAACGGGGCCCTCCTACGAGCAGTACTTC. The chain links TRBV29-1 to TRBJ2-7; possibly TRBD1 or TRBD2 for D (5 bases each). Between the trimmed V and J ends, which lost 7 bases and 0 bases, there was a span of 10 bases. This CDR3 comprises 12 residues. The germline CDR1 and CDR2 sequences are SQVTM and ANQGSEA.